The present T cell receptor beta chain was sequenced within a study of blood T cell repertoires in COVID-19. Details on this clone: Germline is not matched at one junction end, which may reflect a read error.

Either two negative PCRs, clearance, or symptom resolution qualified Cohort 3 donors as recovered. Original methodology: Counts of nucleated cells, estimated from reference gene primer amplification, were obtained. Here immunoSEQ multiplex PCR was the method, and the copy in TCRdb shows in-frame clones only, minus some. Clone size and V and J calls were adopted from that table, with D and trimming inferred from the DNA. This sample carries hundreds of thousands of clones, 85% to 90% of them seen once, and the ten largest clones take over 0.95%. The CDR3 length is 14 residues. The germline gives CDR1 MNHEY, CDR2 SVGAGI.

This TCR was recovered from a man younger than 35 who had recovered from COVID-19. The chain carries TRBV6-5 and TRBJ1-2; D not resolved. The sample comprised PBMCs or T cells enriched from blood (not recorded which). The CDR3 is CASSDSEDYYGYTF. The CDR3 DNA reads as TGTGCCAGCAGTGACTCTGAGGACTACTATGGCTACACCTTC.